This is a list of T cell receptor beta chains from one sample in a study of CD4 T cells in relation to SARS-CoV-2 and coronaviruses. The antigens for these receptors are not known. Profiled with immunoSEQ multiplex PCR; TCRdb holds only in-frame clones, not every one. The table records around 30,000 clones, over 60% of them present only once. Sequences were obtained from memory CD4+ T cells from PBMCs, cultured in vitro. All receptors derive from an adult with COVID-19. The CDR3 runs from the conserved cysteine through the conserved F or W. D genes are given only for firm matches. Where a row states a size, it is once, few, many or the class of an expanded clone; other rows omit it.

once,TRBV10-3,.,16,TRBJ2-3,TGTGCCATCAGTGAGCGAGAAGGGGCTAGCACAGATACGCAGTATTTT,CAISEREGASTDTQYF
.,TRBV6-5,TRBD1,15,TRBJ2-7,TGTGCCAGCAGTTACACGCACAGGGGGCGGGTCGAGCAGTACTTC,CASSYTHRGRVEQYF
.,TRBV13,.,13,TRBJ2-5,TGTGCCAGCAGCTTAGCGGGAGCAGAGACCCAGTACTTC,CASSLAGAETQYF
few,TRBV9,.,13,TRBJ2-7,TGTGCCAGCAGCGTAGGGGACTTCAACGAGCAGTACTTC,CASSVGDFNEQYF
.,TRBV28,.,14,TRBJ2-7,TGTGCCAGCAGTTTGGGCGGTTACTCCTACGAGCAGTACTTC,CASSLGGYSYEQYF
.,TRBV5-8,TRBD1,15,TRBJ2-3,TGTGCCAGCAGCTCCGGGACAGTGGAGACAGATACGCAGTATTTT,CASSSGTVETDTQYF
few,TRBV18,.,13,TRBJ2-1,TGTGCCAGCTCACCACGACTAGGCAATGAGCAGTTCTTC,CASSPRLGNEQFF
.,TRBV7-8,.,17,TRBJ1-5,TGTGCCAGCAGCCGCGGAGGAGGGCCGGGAGGTGGTCAGCCCCAGCATTTT,CASSRGGGPGGGQPQHF
.,TRBV6-5,TRBD1,14,TRBJ1-5,TGTGCCAGCAGTTACGACAGGGGGGATCAGCCCCAGCATTTT,CASSYDRGDQPQHF
.,TRBV5-1,.,15,TRBJ2-7,TGCGCCAGCAGCACGCTTCGTAGTACGCACTACGAGCAGTACTTC,CASSTLRSTHYEQYF
.,TRBV24-1,TRBD2,16,TRBJ2-5,TGTGCCACCAGTGATCGGACCCTAGCGGGACGAGAGACCCAGTACTTC,CATSDRTLAGRETQYF
few,TRBV20-1,.,12,TRBJ2-7,TGCAGTGCTAGTCTGTTGGCCTACGAGCAGTACTTC,CSASLLAYEQYF
.,TRBV19,.,12,TRBJ1-5,TGTGCCAGTAGTTGGACCAATCAGCCCCAGCATTTT,CASSWTNQPQHF
few,TRBV29-1,.,14,TRBJ2-7,TGCAGCGTCGCGCAGCCGACCAGCTCCTACGAGCAGTACTTC,CSVAQPTSSYEQYF
.,TRBV5-1,.,14,TRBJ1-1,TGCGCCAGCAGAGGGCAGGGTGGGGACACTGAAGCTTTCTTT,CASRGQGGDTEAFF
few,TRBV6-5,TRBD2,13,TRBJ2-2,TGTGCCAGCAGTAACGGGGGGGCTAGGGAGCTGTTTTTT,CASSNGGARELFF
.,TRBV3-1/TRBV3-2,.,14,TRBJ2-1,TGTGCCAGCAGCAGGACAAGCTCCTACAATGAGCAGTTCTTC,CASSRTSSYNEQFF
.,TRBV2,TRBD1,14,TRBJ1-5,TGTGCCAGCTCTTGGACAGGATCCAATCAGCCCCAGCATTTT,CASSWTGSNQPQHF
.,TRBV5-4,TRBD2,15,TRBJ2-1,TGTGCCAGCAGCGTCCAGACTAGCGGTATAAATGAGCAGTTCTTC,CASSVQTSGINEQFF
.,TRBV28,.,16,TRBJ2-7,TGTGCCAGCAGTTTATGGGAGGGCACCGGGACACAGGTCCTGTACTTC,CASSLWEGTGTQVLYF